This TCR beta chain was captured in a study of CD8 T cells in ankylosing spondylitis. Points from the study as a whole: CD8+ cells made up the disease-linked clones, which were relatively rare in peripheral blood. Clones linked to disease were reported to show significant enrichment in matched ankylosing spondylitis synovial fluid. There was a TCR beta motif, made of roughly eight highly homologous variants, that appeared characteristic of ankylosing spondylitis blood.

This clonotype was seen only a few times. Its target is unknown. Scientists made TCR beta libraries using quantitative 5'-RACE with molecular barcodes. TCRdb re-derived calls from the 5' RACE reads in MiXCR, one entry per CDR3 protein. This table has around 300,000 distinct CDR3 sequences, around 20% appearing once. The source is a female donor with ankylosing spondylitis or in good health (not recorded which). What was sequenced was blood, either unsorted or a sorted T cell fraction (not recorded which).

The CDR3 loop reads CASSLATNEKLFF. CDR3 bases: TGCGCCAGCAGCTTGGCAACTAATGAAAAACTGTTTTTT. The rearrangement links TRBV5-1 to TRBJ1-4; D uncertain. The CDR3 spans 13 residues. From germline, CDR1 is SGHRS and CDR2 YFSETQ. Between the trimmed V and J ends, which lost 0 bases and 0 bases, there was a span of 0 bases.